This T cell receptor (beta chain) was recovered during a study of blood T cell repertoires in COVID-19. Study context: The origin of the acute and convalescent COVID-19 samples was the United States, Italy and Spain. The analysed material was cDNA or gDNA that came from T cells, B-cell-depleted T cells, or PBMCs.

In this sample, this clone turned up a few times. The CDR3 covers 12 residues. CDR1 and CDR2 (germline): SGHVS, FNYEAQ. Trimming removed 1 base from V and 6 bases from J, with 7 bases in between. In the original workflow: How many nucleated cells were present was estimated from reference gene primer amplification. The protocol was immunoSEQ multiplex PCR, while the TCRdb copy is restricted to in-frame clones and leaves out a portion. For V, J and clone size, that table is used; D and trimming come from the DNA. The top ten clones hold 20% to 25% of a sample with 55,000 to 70,000 clones, 87% of them seen once.

The source material was peripheral blood. This clonotype was sampled from a woman older than 75 with COVID-19, enrolled during active disease. V gene TRBV7-6 combines with J gene TRBJ2-7; D is unclear. CDR3 bases: TGTGCCAGCAGCTTAGATGCAGGCGAGCAGTACTTC. Translating gives CASSLDAGEQYF. Filled out from reference TRBV7-6 and TRBJ2-7, the complete variable domain reads GAGVSQSPRYKVTKRGQDVALRCDPISGHVSLYWYRQALGQGPEFLTYFNYEAQQDKSGLPNDRFSAERPEGSISTLTIQRTEQRDSAMYRCASSLDAGEQYFGPGTRLTVT.